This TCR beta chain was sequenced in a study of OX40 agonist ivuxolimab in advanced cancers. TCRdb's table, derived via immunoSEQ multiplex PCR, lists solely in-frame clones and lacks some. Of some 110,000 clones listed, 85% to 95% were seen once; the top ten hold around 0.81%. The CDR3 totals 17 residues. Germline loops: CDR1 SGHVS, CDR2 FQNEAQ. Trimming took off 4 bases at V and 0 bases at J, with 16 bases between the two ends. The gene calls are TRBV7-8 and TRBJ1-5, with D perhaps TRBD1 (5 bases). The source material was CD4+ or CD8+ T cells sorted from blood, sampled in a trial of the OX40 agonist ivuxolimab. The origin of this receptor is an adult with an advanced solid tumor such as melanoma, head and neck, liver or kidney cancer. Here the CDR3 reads CASSSLPRGGSNQPQHF. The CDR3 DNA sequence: TGTGCCAGCAGCTCCCTGCCGCGCGGGGGTAGCAATCAGCCCCAGCATTTT.